This passage covers 30 T cell receptor beta chains from one sample sequenced in a study of CD8+ T cells in alopecia areata. TCR sequencing used cDNA made by reverse transcription of extracted RNA. Profiling relied on immunoSEQ multiplex PCR, and the TCRdb table lists in-frame clones only, not all of them. The sample lists 120,000 or so clones, 50% to 75% occurring once. The treatment was: oral pan-JAK inhibitor, 5-10 mg twice daily. The sample in question was CD8+ T cells sorted from blood, obtained at week 4, from a patient treated with tofacitinib. The receptors shown here come from a human donor with alopecia areata.

This clone was detected only once. The rearrangement links TRBV30 to TRBJ1-2, with unresolved D. CDR1 and CDR2 from the germline V gene are GTSNPN and SVGIG (reference sequence). With 0 bases removed from V and 3 bases from J, the gap between germline ends came to 2 bases. This CDR3 is 11 amino acids long. The CDR3, as DNA: TGTGCCTGGAGTGTTGACTATGGCTACACCTTC. This sequence encodes CAWSVDYGYTF. Based on the CDR3 plus reference TRBV30 and TRBJ1-2, the full variable domain is SQTIHQWPATLVQPVGSPLSLECTVEGTSNPNLYWYRQAAGRGLQLLFYSVGIGQISSEVPQNLSASRPQDRQFILSSKKLLLSDSGFYLCAWSVDYGYTFGSGTRLTVV.

This clone showed up just once. The CDR3 nucleotides read TGTGCCTGGAGTGGGATTACAGAGAACACTGAAGCTTTCTTT. Residues: CAWSGITENTEAFF. The chain is built from TRBV30 and TRBJ1-1, with D unclear. Trimming removed 1 base from V and 1 base from J, with 10 bases in between. The CDR3 contains 14 residues. Germline V gives CDR1 GTSNPN, CDR2 SVGIG (reference sequence). Variable domain in full (rest from reference TRBV30 and TRBJ1-1): SQTIHQWPATLVQPVGSPLSLECTVEGTSNPNLYWYRQAAGRGLQLLFYSVGIGQISSEVPQNLSASRPQDRQFILSSKKLLLSDSGFYLCAWSGITENTEAFFGQGTRLTVV.

This clone has a handful of counts. Other DNA sequences within the sample encode an identical CDR3. The genes are TRBV30 and TRBJ1-2, with D hard to call. Trimming removed 1 base from V and 5 bases from J, with 5 bases in between. The CDR3 has 11 amino acids. The germline V gene encodes CDR1 GTSNPN and CDR2 SVGIG (reference sequence). The CDR3 is CAWSEGYGYTF. The CDR3 DNA reads as TGTGCCTGGAGTGAAGGATATGGCTACACCTTC.

The rearrangement links TRBV30 to TRBJ2-2, with TRBD1 matching 8 bases. CDR1 and CDR2 from the germline V gene are GTSNPN and SVGIG (reference sequence). The J segment lost 7 bases and the V segment lost 4 bases, leaving 8 bases of the junction unmatched. The CDR3 runs 14 residues. CDR3 coding DNA: TGTGCCTGGAACGGACAGGGTGGTAACGGGGAGCTGTTTTTT. The encoded protein is CAWNGQGGNGELFF.

CDR3 region: CASSLEGGEETQYF. CDR3 DNA sequence: TGTGCCAGCAGCTTAGAAGGGGGGGAAGAGACCCAGTACTTC. This sequence joins TRBV7-8 and TRBJ2-5; tentatively, D is TRBD2 (7 bases). This CDR3 comprises 14 residues. The germline V gene has CDR1 SGHVS and CDR2 FQNEAQ. V was cut by 1 base and J by 3 bases, with 9 bases left in between.

The chain uses TRBV25-1 and TRBJ2-7, with D possibly matching TRBD2 (6 bases). Trimming took 0 bases from V and 9 from J, leaving 15 bases between them. This CDR3 is built from 14 residues. Germline V gene data show CDR1 as MGHDK and CDR2 as SYGVNS. CDR3: CASSEYKGGFGQYF. The CDR3 DNA reads as TGTGCCAGCAGTGAATATAAAGGAGGGTTCGGGCAGTACTTC.

This chain connects TRBV7-9 to TRBJ2-1; perhaps TRBD2 as D (6 bases). Germline CDR1 SEHNR, CDR2 FQNEAQ (reference sequence). The V gene lost 8 bases and the J gene lost 9 bases, with 23 bases spanning the gap. This CDR3 comprises 15 residues. CDR3 DNA sequence: TGTGCCAGCGGGACCCTAATCGCGGGGTTGGGTGAGCAGTTCTTC. As protein: CASGTLIAGLGEQFF.

The sample holds a few counts of this clone. The J gene is TRBJ2-7, the V gene TRBV7-9, with no clear D. The germline gives CDR1 SEHNR, CDR2 FQNEAQ (reference sequence). CDR3 size: 12 residues. The V end was cut by 0 bases, the J end by 3 bases, with 3 bases between. The CDR3 reads CASSLANYEQYF. DNA of the CDR3: TGTGCCAGCAGCTTAGCGAACTACGAGCAGTACTTC.

V gene TRBV19 combines with J gene TRBJ1-5, with D perhaps matching TRBD1 (5 bases). This CDR3 has 14 amino acids. V shed 8 bases and J shed 1 base, with 12 bases lying between them. Per germline, CDR1 LNHDA and CDR2 SQIVND (reference sequence). CDR3: CASGPGLSNQPQHF. In DNA form, the CDR3 reads TGTGCCAGTGGCCCGGGACTGAGCAATCAGCCCCAGCATTTT.

The sample holds a few counts of this clone. This chain uses TRBV4-1 with TRBJ1-1; maybe TRBD1 (5 bases). CDR1 is MGHRA, CDR2 YSYEKL, per germline. The CDR3 sequence is 16 residues long. Trimming stripped 0 bases from V and 7 bases from J, with 18 bases between. The chain's CDR3 is CASSQDRLGQFLEAFF. CDR3 in DNA: TGCGCCAGCAGCCAAGATCGATTGGGGCAGTTCCTTGAAGCTTTCTTT.

This chain joins TRBV27 and TRBJ1-5; D gene unclear. Germline V gene lookup returns CDR1 MNHEY and CDR2 SMNVEV (reference sequence). V dropped 4 bases and J dropped 2 bases, with 9 bases sitting between them. The CDR3 spans 14 residues. The CDR3 nucleotides read TGTGCCAGCAGTTGGACGGTGGGCAATCAGCCCCAGCATTTT. Translating gives CASSWTVGNQPQHF.

V and J are TRBV4-1 and TRBJ2-7; 14 nucleotides agree with TRBD2. The CDR3 extends over 15 amino acids. The ends lost 1 base at V and 4 bases at J; junction bases unmatched: 0. Germline values: CDR1 MGHRA, CDR2 YSYEKL. CDR3 nucleotides: TGCGCCAGCAGCCAAGGGACTAGCGGGGGGTACGAGCAGTACTTC. Protein sequence: CASSQGTSGGYEQYF.

This clone was observed once. The chain is built from TRBV7-9 and TRBJ1-2; possible D gene TRBD1, 5 bases. Trimming pared 1 base from V and 4 bases from J, leaving 10 bases between. Germline loops: CDR1 SEHNR, CDR2 FQNEAQ (reference sequence). CDR3 size: 14 residues. The CDR3 spells CASSLGGIGYGYTF. The DNA of the CDR3 is TGTGCCAGCAGCTTAGGGGGCATCGGCTATGGCTACACCTTC.

V usage is TRBV30 and J usage is TRBJ2-6; D not certain. The germline CDR1 and CDR2 sequences are GTSNPN and SVGIG (reference sequence). There are 14 residues in the CDR3. The V end lost 4 bases, the J end lost 2 bases, and 9 bases lay between the germline ends. CDR3 sequence: CAWNDGAGANVLTF. Written as DNA, the CDR3 is TGTGCCTGGAATGACGGTGCTGGGGCCAACGTCCTGACTTTC.

This chain joins TRBV30 and TRBJ2-7, with a possible D match to TRBD1 (5 bases). Trimming took off 1 base at V and 5 bases at J, with 15 bases between the two ends. The length of the CDR3 is 14 residues. CDR1 is GTSNPN, CDR2 SVGIG, per germline (reference sequence). DNA for the CDR3: TGTGCCTGGAGTGGGGGCTTAAAGCTCCACGAGCAGTACTTC. This encodes CAWSGGLKLHEQYF.

For the CDR3, the DNA is TGTGCCAGCAGTGAATGGGCCGAACAAGAGACCCAGTACTTC. It codes for CASSEWAEQETQYF. The chain couples TRBV25-1 to TRBJ2-5, with D hard to call. With 1 base removed from V and 2 bases from J, the gap between germline ends came to 8 bases. CDR3 length: 14 residues. Per germline, CDR1 MGHDK and CDR2 SYGVNS.

This clone showed up just a few times. The chain carries TRBV30 and TRBJ2-5, with 10 nucleotides matching TRBD1. The CDR3 consists of 14 residues. With 4 bases clipped from V and 2 bases from J, the junction kept 4 bases outside the gene matches. Germline CDR1 is GTSNPN and CDR2 is SVGIG (reference sequence). CDR3 DNA sequence: TGTGCCTGGACGGACAGGGGGATTCAAGAGACCCAGTACTTC. Its protein is CAWTDRGIQETQYF.

The V and J genes are TRBV6-5 and TRBJ1-6; no firm D call. The V end lost 5 bases, the J end lost 9 bases, and 8 bases lay between the germline ends. CDR3 size: 12 residues. CDR1 and CDR2 (germline): MNHEY, SVGAGI. CDR3 coding DNA: TGTGCCAGCAGTAAATGGTTTTCACCCCTCCACTTT. It is translated as CASSKWFSPLHF.

The chain joins TRBV29-1 to TRBJ2-7; D is unclear. This CDR3 has 11 residues. Trimming took off 3 bases at V and 3 bases at J, with 6 bases between the two ends. Germline V gene data show CDR1 as SQVTM and CDR2 as ANQGSEA. CDR3 sequence reads: CSVDSNYEQYF. The CDR3 DNA reads TGCAGCGTTGACTCAAACTACGAGCAGTACTTC.

The J gene is TRBJ2-7, the V gene TRBV29-1, with D perhaps TRBD2 (5 bases). The V gene's germline CDR1 is SQVTM and CDR2 ANQGSEA. V shed 4 bases and J shed 2 bases, with 15 bases lying between them. CDR3 length equals 14 residues. CDR3 coding DNA: TGCAGCGTTGGAGGGATTACGGAGACCTACGAGCAGTACTTC. It codes for CSVGGITETYEQYF.

This clone rates as medium-sized (0.01 to 0.1%). The chain combines TRBV2 with TRBJ2-1, with 8 bases fitting TRBD1. V trimming: 7 bases; J trimming: 3 bases; junction bases outside the gene matches: 5. Germline assignment: CDR1 SNHLY and CDR2 FYNNEI. The CDR3 is 14 amino acids. The CDR3 sequence is CASKTGVDYNEQFF. The CDR3 bases are TGTGCCAGCAAGACAGGGGTGGACTACAATGAGCAGTTCTTC. Based on the CDR3 plus reference TRBV2 and TRBJ2-1, the full variable domain is EPEVTQTPSHQVTQMGQEVILRCVPISNHLYFYWYRQILGQKVEFLVSFYNNEISEKSEIFDDQFSVERPDGSNFTLKIRSTKLEDSAMYFCASKTGVDYNEQFFGPGTRLTVL.

The chain has TRBV7-9 and TRBJ2-5, with D possibly being TRBD1 (6 bases). Trimming left V 7 bases short and J 5 bases short, with 14 bases between. The CDR3 contains 13 residues. Germline loops: CDR1 SEHNR, CDR2 FQNEAQ (reference sequence). CDR3 sequence (DNA): TGTGCCAGCAAGGTTCGACAGGACGAGACCCAGTACTTC. Its protein is CASKVRQDETQYF.

This clone has more than one count but fewer than ten. The rearrangement joins TRBV5-6 to TRBJ1-2; TRBD1 is a possible D gene (5 bases). This CDR3 region has 16 residues. Looked up from germline, CDR1 is SGHDT and CDR2 is YYEEEE. With 4 bases removed from V and 8 bases from J, the gap between germline ends came to 24 bases. CDR3 residues: CASSRDSRDFRKGYTF. In nucleotides, the CDR3 is TGTGCCAGCAGCCGCGATAGCAGGGACTTTCGGAAGGGCTACACCTTC.

This chain links TRBV28 with TRBJ2-5, with D tentatively TRBD2 (6 bases). The ends were cut back, 0 bases at V and 4 bases at J, with 15 bases in the middle. Germline lookup yields CDR1 MDHEN and CDR2 SYDVKM. The CDR3 extends over 16 amino acids. The DNA of the CDR3 is TGTGCCAGCAGTTTATGCTGCTGGGGGGACGGAGAGACCCAGTACTTC. It specifies CASSLCCWGDGETQYF.

This clone was seen more than once but under ten times. The chain uses TRBV6-1 and TRBJ2-1, with D perhaps TRBD1 (6 bases). The CDR3 extends over 15 amino acids. Germline CDR1 reads MNHNS; CDR2 reads SASEGT. V lost 8 bases, J lost 1 base, and 15 bases lay in between. The CDR3 here is CASEDSGVSYNEQFF. In nucleotides, the CDR3 is TGTGCCAGCGAAGACTCAGGGGTATCCTACAATGAGCAGTTCTTC.

This clone was seen more than once but under ten times. The gene calls are TRBV27 and TRBJ1-5, with 9 bases lining up with TRBD1. The CDR3 runs to 15 residues. Trimming cost V 10 bases and J 3 bases; bases outside gene matches: 10. Germline V gene lookup returns CDR1 MNHEY and CDR2 SMNVEV (reference sequence). The chain's CDR3 is CATKQGANSNQPQHF. The DNA for the CDR3 is TGTGCCACCAAACAGGGGGCGAACTCCAATCAGCCCCAGCATTTT.

This rearrangement joins TRBV5-8 to TRBJ2-2; D may be TRBD1 or TRBD2 (5 bases each). Trimming took 4 bases from V and 9 from J, leaving 10 bases between them. CDR3 length: 12 residues. Germline assignment: CDR1 SGHTS and CDR2 YDEGEE. For the CDR3, the DNA is TGTGCCAGCAGCGTGGGGGTTCGGGAGCTGTTTTTT. It yields the protein CASSVGVRELFF.

V gene TRBV29-1 combines with J gene TRBJ1-2; TRBD1 might be the D (6 bases). This CDR3 is built from 10 residues. Trimming pared 6 bases from V and 8 bases from J, leaving 10 bases between. Per germline, CDR1 SQVTM and CDR2 ANQGSEA. The CDR3 region has the DNA TGCAGCGTCACAGGGCGCGGCTACACCTTC. Its translation is CSVTGRGYTF.

The chain couples TRBV29-1 to TRBJ2-7, with 11 bases fitting TRBD2. Germline CDR1 reads SQVTM; CDR2 reads ANQGSEA. V lost 1 base, J lost 5 bases, and 10 bases stayed unmatched. The CDR3 loop spans 16 amino acids. Here the CDR3 reads CSVEGLIAGGRDEQYF. The CDR3 nucleotides are TGCAGCGTTGAAGGTCTGATAGCGGGGGGGCGCGACGAGCAGTACTTC.

Here the CDR3 DNA reads TGTGCCAGCAGCCATGGTGACAGGGGAAATTCACCCCTCCACTTT. Residues: CASSHGDRGNSPLHF. The chain links TRBV13 to TRBJ1-6; TRBD1 agrees at 8 bases. J was trimmed by 7 bases and V by 5 bases; bases with no gene match: 7. The germline gives CDR1 PRHDT, CDR2 FYEKMQ (reference sequence). CDR3 length equals 15 residues. The whole variable domain, filled in from reference TRBV13 and TRBJ1-6, reads AAGVIQSPRHLIKEKRETATLKCYPIPRHDTVYWYQQGPGQDPQFLISFYEKMQSDKGSIPDRFSAQQFSDYHSELNMSSLELGDSALYFCASSHGDRGNSPLHFGNGTRLTVT.